Below are 16 T cell receptor beta chains sequenced from a single sample in a study of yellow fever vaccine responses in identical twins. A single record per CDR3 protein comes from TCRdb applying MiXCR to the RT-PCR reads. In the table there are about 6,400 distinct CDR3 sequences, roughly 84% of which are singletons. This sample comprised T cells from blood (PBMCs), unsorted or a sorted subset (not recorded which), obtained before or after yellow fever vaccination (not recorded which). These receptors all stem from a woman under 30 who received the yellow fever vaccine.

The CDR3 loop is CSVAGTGNEQYF. In DNA form, the CDR3 reads TGCAGCGTCGCCGGGACAGGGAACGAGCAGTACTTC. The chain recombines TRBV29-1 with TRBJ2-7; TRBD1 matches 9 bases. The length of the CDR3 is 12 residues. The J segment lost 5 bases and the V segment lost 6 bases, leaving 5 bases of the junction unmatched. The V gene's germline CDR1 is SQVTM and CDR2 ANQGSEA.

The chain has TRBV11-1 and TRBJ2-3, with D maybe TRBD1 (6 bases). Looked up from germline, CDR1 is SGHAT and CDR2 is FQDESV (reference sequence). The CDR3 has 16 amino acids. Trimming stripped 1 base from V and 1 base from J, with 12 bases between. The CDR3 coding sequence is TGTGCCAGCAGCTTAGAGGACAGCTGGGGCACAGATACGCAGTATTTT. This translates into CASSLEDSWGTDTQYF.

The chain is built from TRBV29-1 and TRBJ2-7; D not resolved. Deletions cut 1 base from V and 2 bases from J, with 12 bases between. The CDR3 is made up of 14 amino acids. CDR1 SQVTM and CDR2 ANQGSEA come from the germline V gene. CDR3 sequence (DNA): TGCAGCGTTGAAGGGCCTGCAAATCCCTACGAGCAGTACTTC. Its protein is CSVEGPANPYEQYF.

The rearrangement joins TRBV12-3 or TRBV12-4 to TRBJ1-1, with a weak D call TRBD1 (5 bases). V lost 5 bases to trimming and J lost 4 bases, with 8 bases between them. This CDR3 has 12 amino acids. CDR3: CASSRDVTEAFF. CDR3 coding DNA: TGTGCCAGCAGTCGGGACGTCACTGAAGCTTTCTTT.

This clonotype turned up a few times. The rearrangement uses TRBV11-3 and TRBJ1-1, with TRBD1 matching 8 bases. Germline CDR1 and CDR2: SGHNT and YENEEA. This CDR3 is 14 amino acids long. After removal of 5 bases from V and 6 bases from J, the junction contained 8 bases not matched to a gene. This CDR3 is CASSQSTGVSEAFF. As DNA, the CDR3 is TGTGCCAGCAGCCAATCGACAGGGGTGTCTGAAGCTTTCTTT.

CDR3 sequence reads: CASSRRGYNEQFF. The CDR3 nucleotides are TGTGCCAGCAGCCGGAGAGGTTACAATGAGCAGTTCTTC. The genes are TRBV11-1 and TRBJ2-1; D gene uncertain. CDR1 and CDR2 from the germline V gene are SGHAT and FQDESV (reference sequence). This CDR3 has 13 residues. Trimming removed 5 bases from V and 4 bases from J, with 9 bases in between.

The chain has TRBV29-1 and TRBJ2-1, with 10 nucleotides matching TRBD1. The CDR3 is 14 amino acids. Germline assignment: CDR1 SQVTM and CDR2 ANQGSEA. J lost 9 bases, V lost 6 bases, and 11 bases had no gene match. The CDR3 here is CSVETGGIGSEQFF. The CDR3 nucleotides are TGCAGCGTCGAGACAGGGGGCATAGGGAGTGAGCAGTTCTTC.

The chain combines TRBV12-3 or TRBV12-4 with TRBJ2-2; 10 nucleotides align to TRBD1. With 7 bases clipped from V and 3 bases from J, the junction kept 8 bases outside the gene matches. The CDR3 spans 16 residues. The CDR3 protein is CASTPGQGRDTGELFF. The DNA for the CDR3 is TGTGCCAGCACCCCGGGACAGGGGCGAGACACCGGGGAGCTGTTTTTT.

This chain uses TRBV11-2 with TRBJ2-7, with a tentative D call TRBD2 (6 bases). CDR3 length: 9 amino acids. Germline V gives CDR1 SGHAT, CDR2 FQNNGV. Trimming pared 9 bases from V and 7 bases from J, leaving 7 bases between. CDR3 in DNA: TGTGCCAGTGGGGGGGAGCAGTACTTC. Its protein is CASGGEQYF.

This rearrangement joins TRBV4-2 to TRBJ2-1, with D possibly matching TRBD2 (5 bases). V gave up 3 bases and J gave up 3 bases, with 6 bases separating them. From germline, CDR1 is LGHNA and CDR2 YNFKEQ. The CDR3 extends over 13 amino acids. The CDR3 region is CASSQDFYNEQFF. In DNA form, the CDR3 reads TGTGCCAGCAGCCAGGACTTCTACAATGAGCAGTTCTTC.

V and J are TRBV26 and TRBJ2-7; the D call of TRBD1 is as the table states it, not checked on the DNA. TRBV26 is labeled a pseudogene. CDR3 length: 14 amino acids. The chain's CDR3 is CATDRTGSSYEQYF. The CDR3 bases are TGTGCCACCGACAGGACGGGAAGCTCCTACGAGCAGTACTTC.

V gene TRBV28 combines with J gene TRBJ2-4, with D tentatively TRBD2 (6 bases). The CDR3 covers 14 residues. The ends were cut back, 5 bases at V and 0 bases at J, with 8 bases in the middle. CDR1 and CDR2 (germline): MDHEN, SYDVKM. CDR3 sequence: CASSVGLAKNIQYF. CDR3 in DNA: TGTGCCAGCAGTGTGGGACTAGCCAAAAACATTCAGTACTTC.

This clonotype was found once. The chain employs TRBV2 and TRBJ2-1; D possibly corresponds to TRBD2 (5 bases). CDR1 and CDR2 (germline): SNHLY, FYNNEI. The CDR3 runs to 16 residues. Trimming removed 7 bases from V and 0 bases from J, with 16 bases in between. As DNA, the CDR3 is TGTGCCAGCATCGAACCCGGACTGAGCTCCTACAATGAGCAGTTCTTC. Translating gives CASIEPGLSSYNEQFF.

The chain couples TRBV11-3 to TRBJ2-1, with 10 bases lining up with TRBD2. The CDR3 length is 14 residues. The V gene end was trimmed by 5 bases and the J gene end by 6 bases; junction bases not matched to a gene: 4. Germline CDR1 reads SGHNT; CDR2 reads YENEEA. The CDR3 loop is CASSPRTSGNEQFF. In DNA, the CDR3 is TGTGCCAGCAGCCCTAGGACTAGCGGCAATGAGCAGTTCTTC.

V gene TRBV24-1 combines with J gene TRBJ1-2; 7 bases align to TRBD1. V shed 4 bases, J shed 4 bases, and the junction held 2 bases outside the gene matches. This CDR3 has 13 amino acids. The V gene's germline CDR1 is KGHDR and CDR2 SFDVKD. The DNA for the CDR3 is TGTGCCACCAGTGACGACAGGGTCTATGGCTACACCTTC. Residues: CATSDDRVYGYTF.

The chain combines TRBV21-1 with TRBJ1-5; the D segment call TRBD1 is taken from the table without a DNA check. TRBV21-1 has pseudogene status. This CDR3 region has 15 residues. The CDR3 nucleotides are TGTGCCAGCAGCCCTAAGGACGGGGACAATCAGCCCCAGCATTTT. This translates into CASSPKDGDNQPQHF.